The clone carrying this TCR beta chain was counted only a few times. What it recognizes is unknown. This CDR3 is 14 amino acids long. Trimming stripped 8 bases from V and 1 base from J, with 13 bases between. Germline V gene sequence: CDR1 SEHNR, CDR2 FQNEAQ (reference sequence). The data originate from a study of identical twins. After template switching added a universal primer site, the resulting cDNA carried unique molecular identifiers. TCRdb fed the 5' RACE reads into MiXCR, producing one record per CDR3 protein. This sample has hundreds of thousands of distinct CDR3 sequences, with over 9% found just once. Study observations and caveats: Excess low generation probability was seen in twin-shared out-of-frame alpha sequences. Conclusions rested on cross-sectional statistics rather than following the same donors.

The data also belong to a second study, concerning yellow fever vaccine responses in identical twins.

Sequenced material: CD8+ T cells sorted from blood. The chain recombines TRBV7-9 with TRBJ2-3, with D possibly being TRBD2 (5 bases). This clonotype was obtained from a woman aged 18 to 35 in good health. The CDR3 region is CASRRGMGTDTQYF. DNA of the CDR3: TGTGCCAGCCGACGGGGTATGGGCACAGATACGCAGTATTTT.